A selection of T cell receptor beta chains follows, all from one sample in a study of TIL therapy for anti-PD-1-resistant metastatic lung cancer. Profiled with immunoSEQ multiplex PCR; TCRdb holds only in-frame clones, not every one. The top ten hold approximately 7% of the sample, which has over 20,000 clones, roughly 72% seen once. The sample here was tumor tissue, taken at baseline. Receptors were obtained from a person aged 25 to 85 with non-small cell lung cancer. Both conserved end residues are part of each CDR3. Each record gives: clone size, V gene, J gene, D gene, CDR3 DNA, CDR3 protein. A D gene is named only where the DNA matches it firmly. Clone size is not always given. Where it is, it says once, few, many or a class for expanded clones.

>NA|TRBV4-2|TRBJ1-3|NA
TGTGCCAGCAGCCAAGATCCGGTACGGATCTCTGGAAACACCATATATTTT
CASSQDPVRISGNTIYF
>NA|TRBV19|TRBJ2-7|NA
TGTGCCAACTACGAGCAGTACTTC
CANYEQYF
>NA|TRBV7-9|TRBJ1-5|NA
TGTGCCAGCAGCCTGGGAGGGGATCGCAATCAGCCCCAGCATTTT
CASSLGGDRNQPQHF
>medium-sized|TRBV30|TRBJ1-6|NA
TGTGCCTCCGAAGGACCAAGCTCCTATAATTCACCCCTCCACTTT
CASEGPSSYNSPLHF
>once|TRBV6-5|TRBJ2-1|TRBD2
TGTGCCAGCAGTTATTACAGCGGGGGGGCGGGTGAGCAGTTCTTC
CASSYYSGGAGEQFF
>NA|TRBV7-3|TRBJ2-3|NA
TGTGCCAGCAGCTTAAAAAGGGCAGATACGCAGTATTTT
CASSLKRADTQYF
>once|TRBV7-9|TRBJ1-1|NA
TGTGCCAGCAGCTTAGGCACGAACACTGAAGCTTTCTTT
CASSLGTNTEAFF
>NA|TRBV18|TRBJ2-7|TRBD2
TGTGCCAGCTCACCGGCGGGAGGGTTCGAGCAGTACTTC
CASSPAGGFEQYF
>NA|TRBV15|TRBJ2-2|NA
TGTGCCACCAGCAGAGATCGCAGGGTCAACACCGGGGAGCTGTTTTTT
CATSRDRRVNTGELFF
>NA|TRBV5-5|TRBJ1-1|TRBD1
TGTGCCAGCACCCTCGACAGGGGACGAACTGAAGCTTTCTTT
CASTLDRGRTEAFF
>once|TRBV9|TRBJ2-1|TRBD2
TGTGCCAGCCTCTTAGCGGGGGCCTTCTACAATGAGCAGTTCTTC
CASLLAGAFYNEQFF
>NA|TRBV4-1|TRBJ1-3|TRBD1
TGCGCCAGCAGCCAACCCGGGACAGGGCCCTCTGGAAACACCATATATTTT
CASSQPGTGPSGNTIYF
>medium-sized|TRBV2|TRBJ2-2|TRBD2
TGTGCCAGCAAAGCGGGAGTACGCGCGAACACCGGGGAGCTGTTTTTT
CASKAGVRANTGELFF
>NA|TRBV6-1|TRBJ1-1|TRBD1
TGTGCCAGCAGTGACTCAGGGGGGCGCGAAGCTTTCTTT
CASSDSGGREAFF
>NA|TRBV7-9|TRBJ2-1|TRBD2
TGTGCCAGCAGCTTAGGCGGGGGGGCATTAAATGAGCAGTTCTTC
CASSLGGGALNEQFF
>few|TRBV7-9|TRBJ2-5|NA
TGTGCCAGCCACGGGGACTTTCAAGAGACCCAGTACTTC
CASHGDFQETQYF
>few|TRBV2|TRBJ1-3|NA
TGTGCCAGCAGCTACAGGGACTCTGGAAACACCATATATTTT
CASSYRDSGNTIYF
>NA|TRBV4-2|TRBJ2-3|NA
TGTGCCAGCAGCCAAGATGACACCCATAGCACAGATACGCAGTATTTT
CASSQDDTHSTDTQYF
>NA|TRBV7-2|TRBJ2-7|NA
TGTGCCAGCAGCTTAACTTTCCCCTCCTACGAGCAGTACTTC
CASSLTFPSYEQYF
>NA|TRBV30|TRBJ2-2|TRBD2
TGTGCCTGGAGTTATGGTTTGACTAGCGGGGAAACGAACACCGGGGAGCTGTTTTTT
CAWSYGLTSGETNTGELFF
>NA|TRBV5-3|TRBJ2-4|NA
TGTGCCAGAAGCTTGAACCCGAATATCTTAGCCAAAAACATTCAGTACTTC
CARSLNPNILAKNIQYF
>NA|TRBV6-5|TRBJ1-2|NA
TGTGCCAGCAGTTACTCAACGCCCGGGGAGTTGGATGGCTACACCTTC
CASSYSTPGELDGYTF
>NA|TRBV4-1|TRBJ1-3|NA
TGCGCCAGCAGCCAAGAGACGGGAAACACCATATATTTT
CASSQETGNTIYF
>NA|TRBV5-3|TRBJ2-7|TRBD2
TGTGCCAGAAGCTCCGTGGCGGGGGGCTACGAGCAGTACTTC
CARSSVAGGYEQYF
>NA|TRBV9|TRBJ1-3|NA
TGTGCCAGCAGCGTAGAAGGGACCGGAAACACCATATATTTT
CASSVEGTGNTIYF
>NA|TRBV9|TRBJ1-2|NA
TGTGCCAGCAGCTCCCGACCAGATAACTATGGCTACACCTTC
CASSSRPDNYGYTF
>NA|TRBV9|TRBJ2-3|NA
TGTGCCAGCAGCGTAGGACAAAGCACAGATACGCAGTATTTT
CASSVGQSTDTQYF
>NA|TRBV7-9|TRBJ1-5|NA
TGTGCCAGTCAGGGGCTGAGCAATCAGCCCCAGCATTTT
CASQGLSNQPQHF
>NA|TRBV6-1|TRBJ1-1|NA
TGTGCCAGCAGTGGCCTTACTTCTGCAGGTCCCAAGGCTTTCTTT
CASSGLTSAGPKAFF
>NA|TRBV18|TRBJ2-2|NA
TGTGCCAGCTCACCTTTTCCACCCAGAGGGAACACCGGGGAGCTGTTTTTT
CASSPFPPRGNTGELFF
>NA|TRBV30|TRBJ2-3|NA
TGTGCCTGGAGTTACTCACCAGATACGCAGTATTTT
CAWSYSPDTQYF
>NA|TRBV4-1|TRBJ1-2|NA
TGCGCCAGCAGCCAAGTTGGGCCATCTGATAACTATGGCTACACCTTC
CASSQVGPSDNYGYTF
>once|TRBV11-3|TRBJ1-5|NA
TGTGCCAGCAGCCTAAGACAGGCCTCCGATGCTAATCAGCCCCAGCATTTT
CASSLRQASDANQPQHF
>NA|TRBV4-3|TRBJ2-6|TRBD1
TGCGCCAGCAGCCCAGGGGGCAACTCTGGGGCCAACGTCCTGACTTTC
CASSPGGNSGANVLTF
>NA|TRBV13|TRBJ1-1|TRBD1
TGTGCCAGCAGCCAGGGACAGGGTACTGAAGCTTTCTTT
CASSQGQGTEAFF
>NA|TRBV29-1|TRBJ1-2|TRBD1
TGCAGCGTTGAAGATTTGGGGGACAGGTCCTACACCTTC
CSVEDLGDRSYTF
>NA|TRBV4-2|TRBJ2-2|TRBD2
TGTGCCAGCAGCCAAGAGGTACTAGCGGGGGGACGATACGGGGAGCTGTTTTTT
CASSQEVLAGGRYGELFF
>NA|TRBV19|TRBJ2-7|NA
TGTGCCAGTAGTGAACAGGGAGGCTACGAGCAGTACTTC
CASSEQGGYEQYF
>once|TRBV5-4|TRBJ2-3|TRBD2
TGTGCCAGCAGCCCCAATCTCATCAGCGGGGGTAGCACAGATACGCAGTATTTT
CASSPNLISGGSTDTQYF
>NA|TRBV5-1|TRBJ1-2|TRBD1
TGCGCCAGCAGCTTAGGGGACAGACTAAACTATGGCTACACCTTC
CASSLGDRLNYGYTF
>NA|TRBV7-2|TRBJ2-3|TRBD2
TGTGCCAGCAGCTTAGCGGGGGGGTCGGATACGCAGTATTTT
CASSLAGGSDTQYF
>NA|TRBV14|TRBJ2-3|NA
TGTGCCAGCAGCCAAGAACAGAAGAGGGATACGCAGTATTTT
CASSQEQKRDTQYF
>NA|TRBV6-1|TRBJ2-5|TRBD2
TGTGCCAGCAACCCCCCACTAGCGGGGGTAGAGACCCAGTACTTC
CASNPPLAGVETQYF
>NA|TRBV27|TRBJ2-7|NA
TGTGCCAGCAGTTTAGAGGGGAGGTCCTACGAGCAGTACTTC
CASSLEGRSYEQYF
>NA|TRBV2|TRBJ2-5|TRBD1
TGTGCCACCCTGACAGGGTTGGTAGAGACCCAGTACTTC
CATLTGLVETQYF
>NA|TRBV12-5|TRBJ2-2|TRBD1
TGTGCTAGTGGTCCCGGACAGGGGGTCGCGAACACCGGGGAGCTGTTTTTT
CASGPGQGVANTGELFF
>NA|TRBV29-1|TRBJ2-5|TRBD1
TGCAGCCTCGGACAGGCCTTGGAGACCCAGTACTTC
CSLGQALETQYF
>NA|TRBV19|TRBJ2-1|NA
TGTGCCAGCCAAGGACCATCGGGATACAATGAGCAGTTCTTC
CASQGPSGYNEQFF